The clone carrying this TCR beta chain was counted ten times or more. The CDR3 consists of 15 residues. The V end was cut by 2 bases, the J end by 1 base, with 11 bases between. Per the germline V gene, CDR1 is LNHDA and CDR2 is SQIVND (reference sequence). This entry belongs to a study of T cells in Graves' hyperthyroidism and ophthalmopathy. Hyperthyroidism in the patients, aged 18 to 65, was newly diagnosed and under 2 months in duration. Uncontrolled infection, other autoimmune disease, pregnancy or lactation excluded patients. Based on clinical symptoms, serum thyroxine and TRAb, thyroid ultrasound and orbital computed tomography, diagnoses were reached. PBMCs stemmed from less than 13 ml fresh peripheral blood. Amplified TCR beta CDR3 regions derived from RNA transcripts. RT-PCR in the first round (using the HTBI primer set) targeted the TCR CDR3. TCRdb redid the calling of the multiplex PCR reads with MiXCR, one entry per CDR3 protein. The data contain about 840,000 distinct CDR3 sequences, 38% of them singletons.

This receptor was identified in a man younger than 35 with Graves' hyperthyroidism. Sequencing input: blood. This chain uses TRBV19 with TRBJ1-1, with D perhaps matching TRBD1 (5 bases). The DNA for the CDR3 is TGTGCCAGTAGTATAAGACCCACAGGGAACACTGAAGCTTTCTTT. It yields the protein CASSIRPTGNTEAFF.